The 9 T cell receptor beta chains below all came from one sample that was sequenced in a study of read filtering for tumor transcriptome and immune sequencing. This library used roughly 0.4 ug RNA and molecular barcoded adaptors spanning alpha/delta and beta/gamma chains. TCRdb analysed the reads with MiXCR anew, one entry per CDR3 protein. In the table there are roughly 35,000 distinct CDR3 sequences, approximately 15% of which are singletons. The sequencing input was a population of CD138-negative cells sorted from bone marrow. Source of these receptors: a donor at least 40 years old with multiple myeloma.

The table lists this clonotype with a few counts. The rearrangement joins TRBV28 to TRBJ2-5; TRBD2 matches 12 bases. Germline CDR1 reads MDHEN; CDR2 reads SYDVKM. J lost 2 bases, V lost 5 bases, and 6 bases had no gene match. This CDR3 has 16 residues. The CDR3 sequence is CASSLPSGRGQETQYF. As DNA, the CDR3 is TGTGCCAGCAGTCTCCCTAGCGGGAGGGGACAAGAGACCCAGTACTTC.

Ten or more counts support this clonotype. The chain couples TRBV6-2 or TRBV6-3 to TRBJ2-3; D may match TRBD1 or TRBD2 (5 bases each). This CDR3 has 15 residues. The germline CDR1 and CDR2 sequences are MNHEY and SVGEGT. V was pared by 2 bases and J by 0 bases, with 9 bases between. Here the CDR3 DNA reads TGTGCCAGCAGTTACCGGGACCCGAGCACAGATACGCAGTATTTT. It encodes CASSYRDPSTDTQYF.

This clonotype was observed many times. The J gene is TRBJ1-4, the V gene TRBV19, with no clear D. With 3 bases removed from V and 0 bases from J, the gap between germline ends came to 5 bases. The CDR3 loop spans 14 amino acids. Germline-derived CDR1 and CDR2 are LNHDA and SQIVND (reference sequence). The DNA of the CDR3 is TGTGCCAGTAGTATGACACCAACTAATGAAAAACTGTTTTTT. Translation gives CASSMTPTNEKLFF.

This clonotype was found many times. This chain connects TRBV7-3 to TRBJ2-2; TRBD1 matches at 8 bases. The ends lost 2 bases at V and 4 bases at J; junction bases unmatched: 6. Germline V CDR1 and CDR2: SGHTA, FQGTGA. This CDR3 is built from 16 residues. CDR3 residues: CASSLSGGGVTGELFF. The CDR3 DNA is TGTGCCAGCAGCTTATCAGGGGGCGGGGTCACCGGGGAGCTGTTTTTT.

There are many counts of this clonotype. J is TRBJ2-6 and V is TRBV5-5; D perhaps matches TRBD2 (5 bases). V lost 0 bases and J lost 1, with 8 bases in between. Germline V gene data show CDR1 as SGHKS and CDR2 as YYEKEE (reference sequence). There are 16 residues in the CDR3. The CDR3 DNA reads TGTGCCAGCAGCTTGGCCGGGGATTCTGGGGCCAACGTCCTGACTTTC. Translation: CASSLAGDSGANVLTF.

In the case of this clonotype: This may come from a read error, since a much larger clone is one base off. In DNA form, the CDR3 reads TGTGCCAGCAGTTTAGAGGGCAATGGGCAGTTCTTC. This gives the protein CASSLEGNGQFF. The chain recombines TRBV6-4 with TRBJ2-1; TRBD2 might be the D (5 bases). Germline CDR1 is MRHNA and CDR2 is SNTAGT. CDR3 length equals 12 residues.

This clonotype was observed many times. This chain connects TRBV7-2 to TRBJ2-7, with 9 bases lining up with TRBD2. The ends lost 4 bases at V and 4 bases at J; junction bases unmatched: 35. The germline V gene has CDR1 SGHTA and CDR2 FQGNSA. CDR3 length: 24 residues. The CDR3 DNA follows: TGTGCCAGCAGCTCCGGGCCCGGGGGGCGGGGGGGAAGACAGTCCAGCGGGAGGTATTACGAGCAGTACTTC. Translating gives CASSSGPGGRGGRQSSGRYYEQYF.

This clonotype came up many times. CDR3 region: CSVGQGDGYEQYF. CDR3 DNA: TGCAGCGTGGGACAGGGGGATGGGTACGAGCAGTACTTC. The genes are TRBV29-1 and TRBJ2-7, with 11 bases lining up with TRBD1. This CDR3 spans 13 amino acids. Germline CDR1 is SQVTM and CDR2 is ANQGSEA. V shed 6 bases and J 4 bases; nucleotides not matched to a gene: 5.

CDR3 nucleotides: TGTGCTAGCGGCTTAATCAATGAGCAGTTCTTC. It is translated as CASGLINEQFF. The rearrangement links TRBV7-9 to TRBJ2-1; tentatively, D is TRBD2 (6 bases). The CDR3 is made up of 11 amino acids. Germline V gene sequence: CDR1 SEHNR, CDR2 FQNEAQ (reference sequence).